This is a list of T cell receptor beta chains from one sample in a study of blood T cell repertoires in COVID-19. Profiling relied on immunoSEQ multiplex PCR, and the TCRdb table lists in-frame clones only, not all of them. The sample consists of approximately 290,000 clones, approximately 90% of them appearing once. Material: peripheral blood. The receptor set was obtained from a man younger than 45 with acute or convalescent COVID-19. Both conserved end residues are part of each CDR3. Fields, in order: D gene, J gene, V gene, clone size, CDR3 DNA, CDR3 protein. The D gene is left open where the match is weak. Rows may omit the clone size; those that give it use once, few, many or a size class.

NA,TRBJ1-1,TRBV24-1,NA,TGTGCCACCAGTCGGGGATTGAACACTGAAGCTTTCTTT,CATSRGLNTEAFF
TRBD1,TRBJ1-5,TRBV6-5,NA,TGTGCCAGCAGTTCCCTTGGACAGGGGTACAATCAGCCCCAGCATTTT,CASSSLGQGYNQPQHF
NA,TRBJ1-5,TRBV7-9,NA,TGTGCCAGCAGCTTGGGGCTTCATAGCAATCAGCCCCAGCATTTT,CASSLGLHSNQPQHF
TRBD2,TRBJ2-5,TRBV7-3,NA,TGTGCCAGCAGCCGAGGACTAGCGGGGGGGCCAAAGGAGACCCAGTACTTC,CASSRGLAGGPKETQYF
NA,TRBJ2-2,TRBV4-2,NA,TGTGCCAGCAGCGCCAAAGGAGGGGGCAACACCGGGGAGCTGTTTTTT,CASSAKGGGNTGELFF
NA,TRBJ2-1,TRBV11-3,few,TGTGCCAGCAGCCGTGAGCGGGTCCGGGAGCAGTTCTTC,CASSRERVREQFF
TRBD1,TRBJ2-3,TRBV28,few,TGTGCCAGCAGCCGGACAGGGGTGACAGATACGCAGTATTTT,CASSRTGVTDTQYF
TRBD1,TRBJ2-1,TRBV7-3,NA,TGTGCCAGCAGGAAGAATGCAGGGGGCGGCCAACAGCAGTTCTTC,CASRKNAGGGQQQFF
TRBD1,TRBJ1-2,TRBV28,NA,TGTGCCAGCAGTTTTGGTACAGGGGCGCCCAGCTATGGCTACACCTTC,CASSFGTGAPSYGYTF
TRBD1,TRBJ1-5,TRBV24-1,NA,TGTGCCACCAGTGATGCTCAGGGGGCGCGAGGAGTTGACAATCAGCCCCAGCATTTT,CATSDAQGARGVDNQPQHF
NA,TRBJ2-4,TRBV24-1,NA,TGTGCCACCAGTGGGGGTGGGGCTCAAAACATTCAGTACTTC,CATSGGGAQNIQYF
NA,TRBJ2-7,TRBV5-1,NA,TGCGCCAGCAGCGAAGGACACTTTGGTGCCTACGAGCAGTACTTC,CASSEGHFGAYEQYF
NA,TRBJ2-5,TRBV7-2,NA,TGTGCCAGCACCCCTTGGGCGGGCCAAGAGACCCAGTACTTC,CASTPWAGQETQYF
TRBD2,TRBJ2-3,TRBV2,NA,TGTGCCAGCAACCGGGAGGAGGATACGCAGTATTTT,CASNREEDTQYF
NA,TRBJ2-7,TRBV27,NA,TGTGCCAGCAGTTTATACCAGGGCGACGAGCAGTACTTC,CASSLYQGDEQYF
TRBD2,TRBJ2-7,TRBV6-6,NA,TGTGCCAGCAGTCCGGGGACTAACCGCTACGAGCAGTACTTC,CASSPGTNRYEQYF
NA,TRBJ2-3,TRBV5-1,NA,TGCGCCAGCAGCTGGGGGACCGGGAGCCCCACAGATACGCAGTATTTT,CASSWGTGSPTDTQYF
NA,TRBJ2-7,TRBV20-1,NA,TGCAGTGCTAGCCCTTACTACGAGCAGTACTTC,CSASPYYEQYF
TRBD1,TRBJ1-4,TRBV5-1,NA,TGCGCCAGCAGCTTGCCAGGGGGCATAACTAATGAAAAACTGTTTTTT,CASSLPGGITNEKLFF
TRBD2,TRBJ2-1,TRBV9,NA,TGTGCCAGCAGCGGAACCGGGACTAGCTACAATGAGCAGTTCTTC,CASSGTGTSYNEQFF
TRBD1,TRBJ2-6,TRBV2,NA,TGTGCCGACCGACAGGGGCTACCTGGGGCCAACGTCCTGACTTTC,CADRQGLPGANVLTF
TRBD1,TRBJ1-1,TRBV5-1,NA,TGCGCCAGCAGCTCACCCAAACGGAGACAGGGGGCCACGAACACTGAAGCTTTCTTT,CASSSPKRRQGATNTEAFF
TRBD2,TRBJ2-3,TRBV4-2,NA,TGTGCCAGCAGCCAAGATCGGGCTAGCGGGGGGGCCACGCAGTATTTT,CASSQDRASGGATQYF
NA,TRBJ1-1,TRBV19,NA,TGTGCCAGTAGTATAGTCCGGGAAAGGAACACTGAAGCTTTCTTT,CASSIVRERNTEAFF
NA,TRBJ1-2,TRBV18,NA,TGTGCCAGCTCCCGGAGGCAGGGGATGGACGGCTACACCTTC,CASSRRQGMDGYTF
NA,TRBJ2-3,TRBV12-2,NA,TGTGCAAGTCGCTTAGGATTAGCGGGAAAACCAGATACGCAGTATTTT,CASRLGLAGKPDTQYF
NA,TRBJ2-5,TRBV5-4,NA,TGTGCCAGCAGCTCCAGGGTAGGGGAGACCCAGTACTTC,CASSSRVGETQYF
NA,TRBJ1-5,TRBV14,once,TGTGCCAGCAGCCAAGGAAGGTGGGGTTCCAGACAGCATAGCAATCAGCCCCAGCATTTT,CASSQGRWGSRQHSNQPQHF
NA,TRBJ1-5,TRBV5-6,NA,TGTGCCAGCAGCTTTCGGACAGTTAATAGCAATCAGCCCCAGCATTTT,CASSFRTVNSNQPQHF
NA,TRBJ1-4,TRBV4-1,NA,TGCGCCAGCAGCCGCCTTCCGGGTGAAAAACTGTTTTTT,CASSRLPGEKLFF
NA,TRBJ2-5,TRBV7-9,NA,TGTGCCAGCAGCCCAAGGCGGGAATTAGGAGAGACCCAGTACTTC,CASSPRRELGETQYF